This T cell receptor beta chain comes out of a study of blood T cell repertoires in COVID-19. Study-wide background: Whether acute or convalescent, the COVID-19 samples came from the United States, Italy and Spain. The cDNA or gDNA used as material had been derived from T cells, B-cell-depleted T cells, or PBMCs.

V shed 3 bases, J shed 0 bases, and the junction held 11 bases outside the gene matches. The germline CDR1 and CDR2 sequences are LNHDA and SQIVND (reference sequence). This CDR3 region has 19 residues. TCRdb's table, derived via immunoSEQ multiplex PCR, lists solely in-frame clones and lacks some. The data contain roughly 220,000 clones, 85% to 90% of them seen just once; the ten biggest clones take up roughly 14%. Sequenced material: PBMCs or T cells enriched from blood (not recorded which). This sequence joins TRBV19 and TRBJ2-3; 11 bases agree with TRBD2. This TCR was sampled from a woman between 50 and 59 years old with acute COVID-19. CDR3: CASSITGLAGPTSTDTQYF. The CDR3 DNA reads TGTGCCAGTAGTATTACAGGACTAGCGGGTCCCACTAGCACAGATACGCAGTATTTT.